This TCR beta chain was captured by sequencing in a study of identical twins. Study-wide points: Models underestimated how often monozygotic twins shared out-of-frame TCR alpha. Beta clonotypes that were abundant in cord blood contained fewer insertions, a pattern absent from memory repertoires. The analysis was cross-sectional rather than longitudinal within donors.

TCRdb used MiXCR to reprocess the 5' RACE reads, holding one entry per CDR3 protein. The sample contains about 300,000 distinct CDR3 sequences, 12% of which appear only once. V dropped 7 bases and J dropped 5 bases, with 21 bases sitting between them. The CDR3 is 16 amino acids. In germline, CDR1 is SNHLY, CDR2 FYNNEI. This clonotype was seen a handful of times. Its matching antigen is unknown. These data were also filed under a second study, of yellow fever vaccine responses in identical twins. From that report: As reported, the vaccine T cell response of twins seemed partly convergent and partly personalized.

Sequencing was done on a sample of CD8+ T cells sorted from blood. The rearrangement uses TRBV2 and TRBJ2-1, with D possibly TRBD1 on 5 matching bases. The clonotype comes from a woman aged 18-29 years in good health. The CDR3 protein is CASTGESEKGHNEQFF. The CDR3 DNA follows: TGTGCCAGCACCGGAGAATCGGAGAAGGGGCACAATGAGCAGTTCTTC.